A selection of T cell receptor beta chains follows, all from one sample in a study of cytomegalovirus exposure and HLA in healthy donors. Generated by immunoSEQ multiplex PCR, the TCRdb table keeps only in-frame clones and is missing some. The sample has approximately 130,000 clones; the top ten hold just under 2%. The sample was PBMCs. The receptors were sampled from an older woman in good health and CMV-seronegative. Both conserved end residues are part of each CDR3. A D gene is named only where the DNA matches it firmly.

j_call: TRBJ2-3; d_call: TRBD1; v_call: TRBV27; cdr3_nt: TGTGCCAGCAGTTCGAAGGGGGCGCAAGGGGATACGCAGTATTTT; cdr3_aa: CASSSKGAQGDTQYF
j_call: TRBJ1-1; d_call: NA; v_call: TRBV28; cdr3_nt: TGTGCCAGCAGTTTACGGGGATACACTGAAGCTTTCTTT; cdr3_aa: CASSLRGYTEAFF
j_call: TRBJ2-3; d_call: TRBD1; v_call: TRBV7-2; cdr3_nt: TGTGCCAGCAGCACAGACCTCCGGGACAGGGGCACAGATACGCAGTATTTT; cdr3_aa: CASSTDLRDRGTDTQYF
j_call: TRBJ2-3; d_call: TRBD1; v_call: TRBV9; cdr3_nt: TGTGCCAGCAGCGTGGACAGGGCGGGTTCAGATACGCAGTATTTT; cdr3_aa: CASSVDRAGSDTQYF
j_call: TRBJ1-2; d_call: TRBD1; v_call: TRBV6-1; cdr3_nt: TGTGCCAACCAAGGGCCAGGGGGCGTTGGCTACACCTTC; cdr3_aa: CANQGPGGVGYTF
j_call: TRBJ2-5; d_call: NA; v_call: TRBV9; cdr3_nt: TGTGCCAGCAGCGTCGGTTTCCGGGGAGCAGAGGAGACCCAGTACTTC; cdr3_aa: CASSVGFRGAEETQYF
j_call: TRBJ2-1; d_call: TRBD1; v_call: TRBV7-9; cdr3_nt: TGTGCCAGCAGCTTCGCAGGGGGTAGCTCCTACAATGAGCAGTTCTTC; cdr3_aa: CASSFAGGSSYNEQFF
j_call: TRBJ1-5; d_call: NA; v_call: TRBV28; cdr3_nt: TGTGCCAGCAGTTTATCAGGGCCCCAGCATTTT; cdr3_aa: CASSLSGPQHF
j_call: TRBJ2-6; d_call: NA; v_call: TRBV27; cdr3_nt: TGTGCCAGCAGCTTCTTCACAGGGAAGGGCTCTGGGGCCAACGTCCTGACTTTC; cdr3_aa: CASSFFTGKGSGANVLTF
j_call: TRBJ2-1; d_call: TRBD2; v_call: TRBV5-4; cdr3_nt: TGTGCCAGCAGCTTGGCTAGCGGGGGAAATGAGCAGTTCTTC; cdr3_aa: CASSLASGGNEQFF
j_call: TRBJ1-1; d_call: TRBD1; v_call: TRBV27; cdr3_nt: TGTGCCAGCAGTCTCTCCTGGGGGGACAGGGGGCCCCCTGAAGCTTTCTTT; cdr3_aa: CASSLSWGDRGPPEAFF
j_call: TRBJ2-2; d_call: TRBD1; v_call: TRBV6-1; cdr3_nt: TGTGCCAGCAGATCACAGGGGGCAATTACCGGGGAGCTGTTTTTT; cdr3_aa: CASRSQGAITGELFF
j_call: TRBJ2-1; d_call: TRBD2; v_call: TRBV28; cdr3_nt: TGTGCCAGCAGTCCCGGGGGGGCGTCCTACAATGAGCAGTTCTTC; cdr3_aa: CASSPGGASYNEQFF
j_call: TRBJ2-3; d_call: TRBD2; v_call: TRBV6-4; cdr3_nt: TGTGCCAGCAGTGACTCGAGCGGGAGAGATACGCAGTATTTT; cdr3_aa: CASSDSSGRDTQYF
j_call: TRBJ1-2; d_call: TRBD1; v_call: TRBV7-2; cdr3_nt: TGTGCCAGCAGCTTATCGCCAGGGACAGGGAACTATGGCTACACCTTC; cdr3_aa: CASSLSPGTGNYGYTF
j_call: TRBJ2-1; d_call: NA; v_call: TRBV28; cdr3_nt: TGTGCCAGCAGTTCTGGAGGGGCAGGGAACAATGAGCAGTTCTTC; cdr3_aa: CASSSGGAGNNEQFF